This TCR beta chain appears in the sequencing data of a study of T cell responses to AZD1222 COVID-19 vaccine. Whole-study findings and limits: Clonal diversity was possibly underestimated; the donors were predominantly white British and more often female. Nearly half of unique spike-specific TCRs reportedly avoided B.1.351 and B.1.1.7 mutated regions. Baseline testing showed seropositivity in only five or six AZD1222 recipients.

V was shortened by 1 base and J by 10 bases, with 10 bases between the two germline ends. This CDR3 is 12 amino acids long. Comments on this clone: Its antigen is still unknown.

TCRdb's table, derived via immunoSEQ multiplex PCR, lists solely in-frame clones and lacks some. The repertoire holds over 95,000 clones, with roughly 87% as singletons. The receptor's source is an adult in good health. This material consisted of peripheral blood, taken on day 0 of AZD1222 vaccination. The rearrangement uses TRBV12-3 or TRBV12-4 and TRBJ1-1; D remains unclear. The CDR3 nucleotides are TGTGCCAGCAGTTTAGACCAAATAAGAGCTTTCTTT. This encodes CASSLDQIRAFF.